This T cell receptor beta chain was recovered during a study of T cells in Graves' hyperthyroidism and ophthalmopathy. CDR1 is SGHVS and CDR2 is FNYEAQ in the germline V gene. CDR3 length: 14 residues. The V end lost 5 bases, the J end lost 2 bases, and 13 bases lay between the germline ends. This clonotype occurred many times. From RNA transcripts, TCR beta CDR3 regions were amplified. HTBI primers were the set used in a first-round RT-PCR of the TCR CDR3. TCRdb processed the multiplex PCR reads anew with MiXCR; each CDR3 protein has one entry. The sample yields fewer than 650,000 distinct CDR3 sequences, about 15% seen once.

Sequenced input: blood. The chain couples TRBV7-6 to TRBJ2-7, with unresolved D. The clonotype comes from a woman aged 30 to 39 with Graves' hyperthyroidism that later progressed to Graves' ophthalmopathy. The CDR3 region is CASSNSAGPYEQYF. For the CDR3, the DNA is TGTGCCAGCAGCAACTCTGCTGGGCCCTACGAGCAGTACTTC.